Listed below are T cell receptor beta chains from one sample, sequenced in a study of blood T cells in healthy people across ages. TCRdb re-called the 5' RACE reads through MiXCR, storing one row per CDR3 protein. The sample records more than 750,000 distinct CDR3 sequences, 25% to 35% being singletons. The same data also went into a second study, on T cells of mothers and their children.

The specimen was blood. The receptors shown here come from a woman in her thirties or forties in good health. CDR3s include the opening cysteine and the closing phenylalanine or tryptophan. A D gene is named only where the DNA matches it firmly. The size entry is marked missing in some rows and otherwise reads once, few, many or a size class.

TRBJ2-7 NA TRBD2 TRBV28 TGTGCCAGCAGTGGGCAGCGGGGGGCCCTCTCCTACGAGCAGTACTTC CASSGQRGALSYEQYF
TRBJ1-2 many NA TRBV20-1 TGCAGTGCGAGACGGGGGGGCTCAGCTAACTATGGCTACACCTTC CSARRGGSANYGYTF
TRBJ1-2 NA NA TRBV6-1 TGTGCCGGTCGACCTTTGACAGGCGACGTCTATGGCTACACCTTC CAGRPLTGDVYGYTF
TRBJ2-1 NA TRBD2 TRBV5-1 TGCGCCAGCAGCTGGAATAGCGGGGGGGCCGGCAATGAGCAGTTCTTC CASSWNSGGAGNEQFF
TRBJ1-4 NA TRBD1 TRBV14 TGTGCCAGCAGCCCCCACAGGGGAACTAATGAAAAACTGTTTTTT CASSPHRGTNEKLFF
TRBJ2-3 NA NA TRBV9 TGTGCCAGCAGCGAGACCCCCAGCACAGATACGCAGTATTTT CASSETPSTDTQYF
TRBJ2-3 NA TRBD1 TRBV7-2 TGTGCCAGCAGCTTATTGGGGACAGTCTCAACAGATACGCAGTATTTT CASSLLGTVSTDTQYF
TRBJ1-1 few NA TRBV29-1 TGCAGCGTCTTGAAACAGTCCATGAACACTGAAGCTTTCTTT CSVLKQSMNTEAFF
TRBJ1-1 few NA TRBV7-9 TGTGCCAGCAGCTTAGCCCCAGGGGAAGCTTTCTTT CASSLAPGEAFF
TRBJ2-3 NA NA TRBV28 TGTGCCAGCAGTTTATGGGATTCGGGGGACCGAGACACAGATACGCAGTATTTT CASSLWDSGDRDTDTQYF
TRBJ1-2 NA NA TRBV7-2 TGTGCCAGCAGCTCCGGGACAAAGGACTATGGCTACACCTTC CASSSGTKDYGYTF
TRBJ1-1 NA NA TRBV5-1 TGCGCCAGCAGCTTGGATTCAGGGTTCGACGCTTTCTTT CASSLDSGFDAFF
TRBJ2-1 many NA TRBV7-3 TGTGCCAGCCAGCAGAAGACAGGCTCGCATGAGCAGTTCTTC CASQQKTGSHEQFF
TRBJ2-7 NA NA TRBV12-3/TRBV12-4 TGTGCCAGCAGTTTATCTCGGGGTATGGACGAGCAGTACTTC CASSLSRGMDEQYF
TRBJ2-1 many TRBD1 TRBV6-4 TGTGCCAGCAGTACCGGACAGGGGGACTACAATGAGCAGTTCTTC CASSTGQGDYNEQFF
TRBJ2-3 many NA TRBV7-2 TGTGCCAGCAGCTTCGAAGCAGGGGGCACAGATACGCAGTATTTT CASSFEAGGTDTQYF
TRBJ1-4 NA NA TRBV9 TGTGCCAGCAGCGTCCCGGGGCCCCGGGAAAAACTGTTTTTT CASSVPGPREKLFF
TRBJ2-7 NA NA TRBV2 TGTGCCAGCAGTGATGGGCAGGGCGGGTTAGGGTACGAGCAGTACTTC CASSDGQGGLGYEQYF
TRBJ2-7 many TRBD1 TRBV15 TGTGCCACCAGCAAACGTAAAGGGACAGGGATGGCCTACGAGCAGTACTTC CATSKRKGTGMAYEQYF
TRBJ1-4 many NA TRBV27 TGTGCCAGCAGTTTAGTGGTTGGGGAAAAACTGTTTTTT CASSLVVGEKLFF
TRBJ1-4 few NA TRBV12-3/TRBV12-4 TGTGCCAGCAATCGGGGCCTGGCTGATTTAATTAATGAAAAACTGTTTTTT CASNRGLADLINEKLFF
TRBJ2-7 NA NA TRBV15 TGTGCCACCAGCAGCACCGGGATCCACTACGAGCAGTACTTC CATSSTGIHYEQYF
TRBJ2-4 NA TRBD2 TRBV7-3 TGTGCCAGCAGCTCCTCCCCCGGGACTACCACGAATGAGCAGTACTTC CASSSSPGTTTNEQYF
TRBJ1-2 NA NA TRBV5-1 TGCGCCGGCAGCCCAGGCGGGGGTTTCTATGGCTACACCTTC CAGSPGGGFYGYTF
TRBJ2-7 NA NA TRBV4-3 TGCGCCAGCAGCCAAGATCAACCCATCAAGAACTACGAGCAGTACTTC CASSQDQPIKNYEQYF
TRBJ1-5 few NA TRBV10-3 TGTGCCATCAGTGAGGGACAGAGCAATCAGCCCCAGCATTTT CAISEGQSNQPQHF
TRBJ1-4 NA NA TRBV20-1 TGCAGTGCTACAACAACAGGGAGTAATGAAAAACTGTTTTTT CSATTTGSNEKLFF
TRBJ2-6 NA TRBD1 TRBV6-5 TGTGCCAGCAGAAGGGACAGGGTCTCTGGGGCCAACGTCCTGACTTTC CASRRDRVSGANVLTF
TRBJ1-1 few NA TRBV11-1 TGTGCCAGCAGCTTAGGTTCGCTGTTGAACACTGAAGCTTTCTTT CASSLGSLLNTEAFF
TRBJ1-1 NA NA TRBV12-3/TRBV12-4 TGTGCCAGCAGTTTATCCGCTTTAGCGAACACTGAAGCTTTCTTT CASSLSALANTEAFF
TRBJ1-2 NA TRBD1 TRBV5-5 TGTGCCAGCAGCGTGGGCCGACAGGGAGATTATGGCTACACCTTC CASSVGRQGDYGYTF
TRBJ2-1 many NA TRBV5-6 TGTGCCAGCAGCTTGTATGTCGGGGCCGACTCCTACAATGAGCAGTTCTTC CASSLYVGADSYNEQFF
TRBJ2-5 NA NA TRBV18 TGTGCCAGCTCACCACACCCAGAGACCCAGTACTTC CASSPHPETQYF
TRBJ2-4 NA NA TRBV25-1 TGTGCCAGCAGTGGAGAGGGGGCCAAAAACATTCAGTACTTC CASSGEGAKNIQYF
TRBJ2-3 many NA TRBV18 TGTGCCAGCTCACCACCAGCCAGCCCCACAGATACGCAGTATTTT CASSPPASPTDTQYF
TRBJ2-5 few NA TRBV14 TGTGCCAGCAGCCAAGTTGTTGAGCGGAAACAAGAGACCCAGTACTTC CASSQVVERKQETQYF
TRBJ1-1 NA NA TRBV4-1 TGCGCCAGCAGCCAAGAAGAAGGCATCAAGTCTGCTGAAGCTTTCTTT CASSQEEGIKSAEAFF
TRBJ1-6 NA NA TRBV20-1 TGCAGTGCTTTAGAACCAAAGGGCCTTTCGCCCCTCCACTTT CSALEPKGLSPLHF
TRBJ2-5 NA TRBD2 TRBV5-1 TGCGCCAGCAGCTTGCTCGGGAGGGGAGAGACCCAGTACTTC CASSLLGRGETQYF
TRBJ1-4 many NA TRBV7-2 TGTGCCAGCAGCCTCGGCCCAACTAATGAAAAACTGTTTTTT CASSLGPTNEKLFF
TRBJ2-1 NA TRBD1 TRBV20-1 TGCAGTGCTAGTGTCATGGGACAGAGCTCCTACAATGAGCAGTTCTTC CSASVMGQSSYNEQFF
TRBJ2-7 NA TRBD1 TRBV5-1 TGCGCCAGCAGCCCGGGACAGGGGGCGCGCAACAACGAGCAGTACTTC CASSPGQGARNNEQYF